The entry below describes one T cell receptor (beta chain). Its specificity is not known. Germline CDR1 SGHDN, CDR2 FVKESK. V lost 1 base and J 8 bases, leaving 11 bases between the germline ends. The CDR3 extends over 13 amino acids. This sample was taken from a study of cytomegalovirus exposure and HLA in healthy donors. PCR involved 60 Vbeta and 13 Jbeta primers. Repertoires were generated with immunoSEQ multiplex PCR, while TCRdb's copy carries only in-frame clones and drops some. The table has 100,000 to 150,000 clones, over 80% seen once. Findings and caveats of the study: Altogether, 160 or so TCR beta chains were recorded as cytomegalovirus-associated.

The rearrangement links TRBV14 to TRBJ1-2; D remains unclear. The receptor was derived from a young man in good health and CMV-seropositive. The sequencing input was PBMCs. CDR3 in amino acids: CASSQVGQRGYTF. The DNA of the CDR3 is TGTGCCAGCAGCCAAGTAGGTCAGCGGGGCTACACCTTC.